This T cell receptor beta chain was recorded in a study of T cells after yellow fever vaccination. Study information: Some fractions had low cell numbers, and these were prepared with SMART-Seq v4 Ultra Low Input.

This clonotype has at least ten counts. Its antigen is undetermined. The ends were cut back, 6 bases at V and 6 bases at J, with 18 bases in the middle. The CDR3 runs to 15 residues. The study, taken as a whole, reports: FACS-sorted repertoires might harbor abundant contaminating clonotypes from the bulk population. The study re-detected most primary-vaccination clones after the booster (nearly 97% CD4, roughly 88% CD8). Though weaker, the secondary response peaked faster, on day 5 versus 15.

TCRdb fed the 5' RACE reads into MiXCR, producing one record per CDR3 protein. The sample consists of about 260,000 distinct CDR3 sequences, roughly 5% of them appearing once. The TCR sequence derives from a young man who received the YFV17D yellow fever vaccine. This specimen consisted of CD4+ T cells sorted from PBMCs, obtained on the day of the yellow fever booster vaccination. The rearrangement joins TRBV12-3 or TRBV12-4 to TRBJ2-1; weak D call: TRBD1 (5 bases). The CDR3: CASSHPGSRVNEQFF. The CDR3 bases are TGTGCCAGCAGCCACCCAGGGTCCCGCGTCAATGAGCAGTTCTTC.